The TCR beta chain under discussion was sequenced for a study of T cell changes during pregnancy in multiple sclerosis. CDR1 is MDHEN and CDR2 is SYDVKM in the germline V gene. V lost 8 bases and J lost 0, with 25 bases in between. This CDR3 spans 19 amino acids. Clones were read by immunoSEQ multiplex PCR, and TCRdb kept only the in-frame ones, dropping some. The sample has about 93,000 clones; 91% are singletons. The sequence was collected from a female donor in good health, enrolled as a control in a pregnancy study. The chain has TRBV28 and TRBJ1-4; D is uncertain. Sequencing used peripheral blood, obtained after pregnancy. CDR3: CASHPRRWEVGPTNEKLFF. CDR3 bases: TGTGCCAGCCATCCCCGGCGGTGGGAGGTTGGGCCAACTAATGAAAAACTGTTTTTT.